This TCR beta chain was documented in a study of blood T cell repertoires in COVID-19. At the level of the study: From T cells, B-cell-depleted T cells, or PBMCs came the material, which was cDNA or gDNA.

Original methodology: The authors estimated nucleated cell counts from reference gene primer amplification. Clones were read by immunoSEQ multiplex PCR, and TCRdb kept only the in-frame ones, dropping some. Clone size and V and J calls were adopted from that table, with D and trimming inferred from the DNA. The sample includes just over 650,000 clones, 80% to 90% of them seen just once. The germline gives CDR1 SGHRS, CDR2 YFSETQ. Deletions cut 4 bases from V and 3 bases from J, with 14 bases between. The CDR3 consists of 14 residues. The V gene is TRBV5-1, the J gene TRBJ2-7; weak D call: TRBD1 (5 bases). Sequencing input: peripheral blood. The source is a woman under 30 with acute or convalescent COVID-19. The CDR3 reads CASSPLGQGYEQYF. DNA of the CDR3: TGCGCCAGCAGCCCCCTCGGGCAGGGCTACGAGCAGTACTTC.